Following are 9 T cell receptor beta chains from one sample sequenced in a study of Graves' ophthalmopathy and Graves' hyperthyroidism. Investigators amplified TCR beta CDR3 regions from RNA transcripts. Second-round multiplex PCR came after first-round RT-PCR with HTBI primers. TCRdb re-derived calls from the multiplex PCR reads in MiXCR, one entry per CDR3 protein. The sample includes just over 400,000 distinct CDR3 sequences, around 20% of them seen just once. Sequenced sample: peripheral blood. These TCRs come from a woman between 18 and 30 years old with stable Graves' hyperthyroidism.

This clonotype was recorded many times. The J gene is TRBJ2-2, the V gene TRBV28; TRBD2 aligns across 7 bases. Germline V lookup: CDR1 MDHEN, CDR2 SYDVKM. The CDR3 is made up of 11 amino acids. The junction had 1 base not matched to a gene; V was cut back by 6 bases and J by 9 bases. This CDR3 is CASRTSRELFF. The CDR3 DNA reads TGTGCCAGCAGGACTAGCAGGGAGCTGTTTTTT.

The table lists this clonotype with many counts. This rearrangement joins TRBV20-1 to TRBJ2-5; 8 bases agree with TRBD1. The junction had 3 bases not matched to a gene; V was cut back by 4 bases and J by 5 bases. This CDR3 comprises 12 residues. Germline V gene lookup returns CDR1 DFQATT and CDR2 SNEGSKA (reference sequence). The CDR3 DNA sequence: TGCAGTGCTAAGACAGGGGCGGAGACCCAGTACTTC. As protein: CSAKTGAETQYF.

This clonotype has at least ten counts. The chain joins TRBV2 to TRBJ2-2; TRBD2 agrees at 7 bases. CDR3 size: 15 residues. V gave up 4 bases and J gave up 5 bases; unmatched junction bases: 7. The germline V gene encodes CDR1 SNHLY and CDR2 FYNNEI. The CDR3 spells CASSVVAGETGELFF. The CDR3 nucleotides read TGTGCCAGCAGTGTAGTGGCGGGAGAGACCGGGGAGCTGTTTTTT.

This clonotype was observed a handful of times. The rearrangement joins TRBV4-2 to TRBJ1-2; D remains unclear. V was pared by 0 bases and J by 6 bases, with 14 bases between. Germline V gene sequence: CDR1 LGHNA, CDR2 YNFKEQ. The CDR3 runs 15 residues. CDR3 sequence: CASSQDRTGMDGYTF. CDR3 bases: TGTGCCAGCAGCCAAGATCGGACGGGTATGGATGGCTACACCTTC.

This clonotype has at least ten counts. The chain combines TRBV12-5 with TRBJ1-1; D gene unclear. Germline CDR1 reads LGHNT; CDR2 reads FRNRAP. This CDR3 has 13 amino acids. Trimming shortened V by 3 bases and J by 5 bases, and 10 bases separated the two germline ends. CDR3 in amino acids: CASGFEIGTEAFF. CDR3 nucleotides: TGTGCTAGTGGTTTCGAAATAGGGACTGAAGCTTTCTTT. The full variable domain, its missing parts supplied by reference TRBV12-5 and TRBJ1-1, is DARVTQTPRHKVTEMGQEVTMRCQPILGHNTVFWYRQTMMQGLELLAYFRNRAPLDDSGMPKDRFSAEMPDATLATLKIQPSEPRDSAVYFCASGFEIGTEAFFGQGTRLTVV.

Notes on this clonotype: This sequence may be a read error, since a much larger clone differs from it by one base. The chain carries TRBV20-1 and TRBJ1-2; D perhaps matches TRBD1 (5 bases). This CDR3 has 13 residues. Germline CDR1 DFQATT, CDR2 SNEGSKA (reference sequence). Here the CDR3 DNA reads TGCTGTGCTAGGGGCCTGGCGGGCTATGGCTACACCTTC. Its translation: CCARGLAGYGYTF.

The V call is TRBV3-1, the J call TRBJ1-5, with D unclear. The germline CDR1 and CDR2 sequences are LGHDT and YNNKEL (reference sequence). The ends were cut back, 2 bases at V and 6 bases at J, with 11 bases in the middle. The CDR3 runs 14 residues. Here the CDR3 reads CASSQTLSGQPQHF. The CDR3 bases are TGTGCCAGCAGCCAAACTCTGTCTGGTCAGCCCCAGCATTTT.

CDR3 amino acids: CASSLYSLGEAFF. Here the CDR3 DNA reads TGTGCCAGCAGCTTATACTCGCTTGGTGAAGCTTTCTTT. The chain joins TRBV7-2 to TRBJ1-1; D remains ambiguous. CDR3 size: 13 residues. V gave up 2 bases and J gave up 7 bases, with 11 bases separating them. CDR1 and CDR2 from the germline V gene are SGHTA and FQGNSA.

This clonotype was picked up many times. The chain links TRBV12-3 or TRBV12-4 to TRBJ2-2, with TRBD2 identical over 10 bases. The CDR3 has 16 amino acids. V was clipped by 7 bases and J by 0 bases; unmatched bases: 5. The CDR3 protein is CASTPTSGANTGELFF. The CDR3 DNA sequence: TGTGCCAGCACCCCAACTAGCGGGGCGAACACCGGGGAGCTGTTTTTT.